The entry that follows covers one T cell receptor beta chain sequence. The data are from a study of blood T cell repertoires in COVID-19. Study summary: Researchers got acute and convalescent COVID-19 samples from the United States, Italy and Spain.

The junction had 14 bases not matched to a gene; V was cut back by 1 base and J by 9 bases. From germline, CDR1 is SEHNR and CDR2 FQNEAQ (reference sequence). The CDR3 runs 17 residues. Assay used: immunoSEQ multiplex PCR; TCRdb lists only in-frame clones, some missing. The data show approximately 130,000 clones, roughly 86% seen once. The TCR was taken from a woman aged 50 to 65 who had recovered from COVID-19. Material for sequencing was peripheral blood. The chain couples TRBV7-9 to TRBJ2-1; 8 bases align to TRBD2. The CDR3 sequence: CASSLGGISGVRGEQFF. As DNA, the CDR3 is TGTGCCAGCAGCTTAGGGGGTATTAGCGGGGTACGCGGTGAGCAGTTCTTC.